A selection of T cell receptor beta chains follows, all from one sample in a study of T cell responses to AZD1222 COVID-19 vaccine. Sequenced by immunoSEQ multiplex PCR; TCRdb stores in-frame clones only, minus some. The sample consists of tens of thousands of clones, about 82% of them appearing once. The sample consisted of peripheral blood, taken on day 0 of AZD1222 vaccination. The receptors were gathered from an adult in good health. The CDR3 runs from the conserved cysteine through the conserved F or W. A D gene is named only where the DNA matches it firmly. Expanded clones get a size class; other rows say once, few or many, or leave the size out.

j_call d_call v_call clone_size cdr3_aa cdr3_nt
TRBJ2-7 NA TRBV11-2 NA CASSLLSGRGYEQYF TGTGCCAGCAGCTTATTATCGGGAAGGGGCTACGAGCAGTACTTC
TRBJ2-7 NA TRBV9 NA CASSVQEGAYEQYF TGTGCCAGCAGCGTTCAGGAGGGGGCCTACGAGCAGTACTTC
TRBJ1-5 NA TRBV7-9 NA CASSFSQVGNQPQHF TGTGCCAGCAGCTTTTCGCAGGTTGGCAATCAGCCCCAGCATTTT
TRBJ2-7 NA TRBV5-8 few CASSLGGTAYEQYF TGTGCCAGCAGCTTGGGAGGCACCGCATACGAGCAGTACTTC
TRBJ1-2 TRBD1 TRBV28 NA CASSRPGQFISGYTF TGTGCCAGCAGTCGCCCGGGACAGTTTATCTCTGGCTACACCTTC
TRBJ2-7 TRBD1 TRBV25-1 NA CASSGTGGKQYF TGTGCCAGCAGCGGGACAGGGGGGAAGCAGTACTTC
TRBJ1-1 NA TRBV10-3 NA CASAPRWDTEAFF TGTGCCTCAGCCCCACGATGGGACACTGAAGCTTTCTTT
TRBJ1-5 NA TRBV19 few CASTIVWAGQPQHF TGTGCCAGTACGATCGTGTGGGCTGGGCAGCCCCAGCATTTT
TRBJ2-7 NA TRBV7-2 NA CASSPRGGYSYEQYF TGTGCCAGCAGCCCCCGAGGCGGTTACTCCTACGAGCAGTACTTC
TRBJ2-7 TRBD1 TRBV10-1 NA CASRADPGQSAPVDSYEQYF TGCGCCAGCAGGGCGGACCCGGGACAGTCCGCCCCCGTCGACTCCTACGAGCAGTACTTC
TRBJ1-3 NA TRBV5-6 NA CASSLGGGATGNTIYF TGTGCCAGCAGCTTGGGTGGGGGGGCAACTGGAAACACCATATATTTT